These T cell receptor beta chains were read from a single sample in a study of shared clonotypes between healthy human individuals. Using immunoSEQ multiplex PCR, the repertoire was profiled, and TCRdb retains in-frame clones only, with some absent. Of roughly 2,300,000 clones listed, approximately 90% are singletons. Sequencing input: naive CD4+ T cells from PBMCs. These receptors came from a man younger than 35 in good health. Some clones in this sample may be carry-over from other donors' samples. The CDR3 runs from the conserved cysteine through the conserved F or W. The D gene is left open where the match is weak. Expanded clones are given a class, and other clones once, few, many or no size at all.

clone_size,v_call,cdr3_length,j_call,d_call,cdr3_nt,cdr3_aa
.,TRBV19,11,TRBJ2-1,.,TGTGCCAGTCGTAAAGGGAATGAGCAGTTCTTC,CASRKGNEQFF
.,TRBV5-1,15,TRBJ2-1,.,TGCGCCAGCAGCTTGGACGGAAGCTCCTACAATGAGCAGTTCTTC,CASSLDGSSYNEQFF
.,TRBV5-1,13,TRBJ2-1,.,TGCGCCAGCAGCCTTGAACCGGTCAATGAGCAGTTCTTC,CASSLEPVNEQFF
.,TRBV5-4,15,TRBJ2-7,TRBD2,TGTGCCAGCAGCTCTGGAGGACTAGCCCATATTGAGCAGTACTTC,CASSSGGLAHIEQYF
.,TRBV5-1,16,TRBJ2-1,TRBD2,TGCGCCAGCAGCTTACTAGCGGGGGCCTCCTACAATGAGCAGTTCTTC,CASSLLAGASYNEQFF
.,TRBV6-1,14,TRBJ2-2,.,TGTGCCAGCAGTGTCCCCGGGACCCTAGGGGAGCTGTTTTTT,CASSVPGTLGELFF
once,TRBV28,19,TRBJ1-1,.,TGTGCCAGCAGTTTTATTTTTGGGGACGCCAGGGGAAAGAACACTGAAGCTTTCTTT,CASSFIFGDARGKNTEAFF
.,TRBV10-1,16,TRBJ2-2,TRBD1,TGCGCCAGCAGTGGGAACAGGGGGCAAGACACCGGGGAGCTGTTTTTT,CASSGNRGQDTGELFF
.,TRBV18,14,TRBJ1-3,.,TGTGCCAGCTCACCCAAGGACTCTGGAAACACCATATATTTT,CASSPKDSGNTIYF
.,TRBV28,12,TRBJ1-1,.,TGTGCCAGCAGTTTACAAGGTTCTGAAGCTTTCTTT,CASSLQGSEAFF
.,TRBV6-1,16,TRBJ2-7,.,TGTGCCAGCAGTGAAGCTGACAGGATGGATGTCTACGAGCAGTACTTC,CASSEADRMDVYEQYF
.,TRBV19,16,TRBJ2-2,.,TGTGCCAGTAGTACCTTCCGGACGGCGAACACCGGGGAGCTGTTTTTT,CASSTFRTANTGELFF
.,TRBV23-1,18,TRBJ2-6,.,TGCGCCAGCAGTCAAGAGCCAGAACCTAGCTCTGGGGCCAACGTCCTGACTTTC,CASSQEPEPSSGANVLTF
.,TRBV7-8,16,TRBJ2-2,.,TGTGCCAGCAGCTTAGGTTACGGGGCGAACACCGGGGAGCTGTTTTTT,CASSLGYGANTGELFF
.,TRBV5-1,11,TRBJ2-7,.,TGCGCCAGCGTCTCGTCTGGGGAGCAGTACTTC,CASVSSGEQYF
.,TRBV28,12,TRBJ2-1,.,TGTGCCAGCAGTAGTCCGGGGAGGGAGCAGTTCTTC,CASSSPGREQFF
.,TRBV29-1,14,TRBJ2-2,TRBD2,TGCAGCGTTGATAGCGGGAGGGCCACCGGGGAGCTGTTTTTT,CSVDSGRATGELFF
.,TRBV28,15,TRBJ2-7,.,TGTGCCAGCAGTCCCCCGGGAGAGCGGCAATACGAGCAGTACTTC,CASSPPGERQYEQYF
.,TRBV7-2,12,TRBJ2-3,.,TGTGCCAGCAGCTTAGATACAGATACGCAGTATTTT,CASSLDTDTQYF
.,TRBV6-6,11,TRBJ2-1,.,TGTGCCAGCAGCACCTTGGATGAGCAGTTCTTC,CASSTLDEQFF
.,TRBV6-5,16,TRBJ2-2,.,TGTGCCAGCAGTTATGGCTTTTCGTGGGACACCGGGGAGCTGTTTTTT,CASSYGFSWDTGELFF
.,TRBV11-3,15,TRBJ2-1,TRBD1,TGTGCCAGCAGCAACCGGGACAGGGCTTCCAATGAGCAGTTCTTC,CASSNRDRASNEQFF
.,TRBV5-1,14,TRBJ2-5,TRBD1,TGCGCCAGCACCCCTCCGACAGGGGTGGAGACCCAGTACTTC,CASTPPTGVETQYF
.,TRBV7-2,17,TRBJ1-1,TRBD1,TGTGCCAGCAGCTTACGCCTCAACCTAGGGACAGCCTCTGGGGCTTTCTTT,CASSLRLNLGTASGAFF
.,TRBV6-5,13,TRBJ2-5,.,TGTGCCAGCAGGGACAATTCACAAGAGACCCAGTACTTC,CASRDNSQETQYF
.,TRBV28,14,TRBJ2-1,TRBD2,TGTGCCAGCGAAGGACTAGCGGGAGTCGATGAGCAGTTCTTC,CASEGLAGVDEQFF
.,TRBV25-1,16,TRBJ1-4,TRBD1,TGTGCCAGCAGCCCCCCCCGGACAGGGCCGAATGAAAAACTGTTTTTT,CASSPPRTGPNEKLFF
.,TRBV18,13,TRBJ2-7,.,TGTGCCAGCTCCCCTACAGCCTCCTACGAGCAGTACTTC,CASSPTASYEQYF
once,TRBV7-9,15,TRBJ2-2,TRBD2,TGTGCCACCGAACTAGCGGGAGGAAACACCGGGGAGCTGTTTTTT,CATELAGGNTGELFF
.,TRBV9,15,TRBJ2-1,.,TGTGCCAGCAGCGTCTTCAGGGAGTCCTACAATGAGCAGTTCTTC,CASSVFRESYNEQFF
once,TRBV27,16,TRBJ2-7,TRBD2,TGTGCCAGCAGTCCCCCAACTAGCGGGGGCTCCTACGAGCAGTACTTC,CASSPPTSGGSYEQYF
.,TRBV19,16,TRBJ1-2,TRBD1,TGTGCCAGTAGTATCGCCTCGGGACAGGGGAACTATGGCTACACCTTC,CASSIASGQGNYGYTF
.,TRBV5-4,15,TRBJ2-1,TRBD1,TGTGCCAGCAGGCCCGGGACAGGGGGTTACAATGAGCAGTTCTTC,CASRPGTGGYNEQFF
.,TRBV9,14,TRBJ1-1,.,TGTGCCAGCAGCGTAATGTCAGGGTCCACTGAAGCTTTCTTT,CASSVMSGSTEAFF
once,TRBV19,13,TRBJ2-2,.,TGTGCCACCTCAGGGGACTGGGACGGGGAGCTGTTTTTT,CATSGDWDGELFF
.,TRBV5-1,14,TRBJ2-2,.,TGCGCCACCAGACCCGGGAGCCGGACCGGGGAGCTGTTTTTT,CATRPGSRTGELFF
.,TRBV28,11,TRBJ2-7,.,TGTGCCAGCAGTTTATTAGGCGAGCAGTACTTC,CASSLLGEQYF
.,TRBV6-6,12,TRBJ2-7,.,TGTGCCACCCGAGCCAACAACGGTGGGCAGTACTTC,CATRANNGGQYF
.,TRBV6-1,12,TRBJ2-2,.,TGTGCCAGCAGTGATTTGCCCGGCCCCCTGTTTTTT,CASSDLPGPLFF